The next 21 T cell receptor beta chains were all read from a single sample in a study of human T cells and chemical hapten exposure. The time point was: patch test 1, 2 weeks after DPC sensitization. As to treatment: therapeutic diphenylcyclopropenone sensitization with weekly scalp DPC. TCRdb analysed the RACE reads with MiXCR anew, one entry per CDR3 protein. This sample has some 350,000 distinct CDR3 sequences, with around 7% found just once. Sample: whole blood, taken in connection with sensitization to the hapten diphenylcyclopropenone (DPC). The receptors shown here come from a young woman with alopecia areata. Some clones in this sample may be carry-over from other donors' samples.

The rearrangement uses TRBV7-3 and TRBJ2-5; no definite D call. Trimming cost V 1 base and J 2 bases, with 5 bases left between them. Germline V CDR1 and CDR2: SGHTA, FQGTGA. This CDR3 comprises 13 residues. CDR3 residues: CASSLKHQETQYF. CDR3 nucleotides: TGTGCCAGCAGCTTAAAACATCAAGAGACCCAGTACTTC.

V usage is TRBV10-2 and J usage is TRBJ2-7, with 11 nucleotides matching TRBD1. The CDR3 loop spans 15 amino acids. Per germline, CDR1 WSHSY and CDR2 SAAADI. The V and J ends lost 7 bases and 2 bases, in that order; junction bases with no gene match: 7. The CDR3, as DNA: TGCGCCAGCACCGAGGGGACAGGGGGTACCTACGAGCAGTACTTC. This gives the protein CASTEGTGGTYEQYF.

This clonotype appeared a few times. This chain uses TRBV6-2 or TRBV6-3 with TRBJ2-7; D gene unclear. Germline V gene data show CDR1 as MNHEY and CDR2 as SVGEGT. This CDR3 is built from 14 residues. V shed 6 bases and J shed 3 bases, with 15 bases lying between them. Here the CDR3 DNA reads TGTGCCAGCAGGAGGACCGTAGCTATCTACGAGCAGTACTTC. Translation gives CASRRTVAIYEQYF.

The rearrangement joins TRBV6-8 to TRBJ1-1; a possible D gene is TRBD1 (5 bases). CDR1 is MNHGY, CDR2 SAAAGT, per germline. Between the trimmed V and J ends, which lost 4 bases and 4 bases, there was a span of 25 bases. This CDR3 is built from 18 residues. This chain's CDR3 is CASSLGEEIQGPATEAFF. DNA of the CDR3: TGTGCCAGCAGTTTGGGGGAGGAGATTCAGGGACCGGCCACTGAAGCTTTCTTT.

This clonotype was observed a handful of times. The chain's CDR3 is CASSLATGRGSEAFF. The CDR3 nucleotides read TGCGCCAGCAGCTTGGCCACGGGGCGAGGGAGTGAAGCTTTCTTT. The chain couples TRBV5-1 to TRBJ1-1; D perhaps matches TRBD1 (5 bases). V was clipped by 0 bases and J by 7 bases, with 16 bases between them. The CDR3 is 15 amino acids. Germline V lookup: CDR1 SGHRS, CDR2 YFSETQ.

This clonotype was seen more than once but under ten times. The chain recombines TRBV12-3 or TRBV12-4 with TRBJ1-5; D perhaps matches TRBD1 (6 bases). The CDR3 contains 15 residues. Trimming stripped 0 bases from V and 6 bases from J, with 12 bases between. The CDR3 region has the DNA TGTGCCAGCAGTTTAGCGCTCACAGGGAGTCAGCCCCAGCATTTT. Amino acid sequence: CASSLALTGSQPQHF.

This clonotype was recorded a few times. The J gene is TRBJ1-1, the V gene TRBV7-2; no clear D gene. The length of the CDR3 is 14 residues. The V and J ends lost 3 bases and 1 base respectively, with 9 bases between them. From germline, CDR1 is SGHTA and CDR2 FQGNSA. The CDR3 here is CASSFGWRNTEAFF. CDR3 nucleotides: TGTGCCAGCAGCTTTGGTTGGCGGAACACTGAAGCTTTCTTT.

Notes on this clonotype: Just one base apart from a much larger clone, this may be a read error. This sequence joins TRBV20-1 and TRBJ2-3; D is uncertain. The CDR3 runs to 11 residues. Germline CDR1 DFQATT, CDR2 SNEGSKA (reference sequence). The V gene lost 7 bases and the J gene lost 2 bases, with 7 bases spanning the gap. The CDR3 coding sequence is TGCAGTGACCAAATCACAGATACGCAGTATTTT. Translation: CSDQITDTQYF.

This chain's CDR3 is CAGGQSSEQYF. The DNA of the CDR3 is TGTGCCGGCGGACAGTCCAGCGAGCAGTACTTC. The chain recombines TRBV6-2 or TRBV6-3 with TRBJ2-7; TRBD1 might be the D (6 bases). Germline CDR1 is MNHEY and CDR2 is SVGEGT. There are 11 residues in the CDR3. Trimming pared 11 bases from V and 6 bases from J, leaving 14 bases between.

This clonotype was observed at least ten times. This chain connects TRBV7-3 to TRBJ2-5; possibly TRBD2 for D (6 bases). V lost 2 bases and J lost 2, with 15 bases in between. The CDR3 totals 16 residues. Germline CDR1 SGHTA, CDR2 FQGTGA. CDR3 residues: CASSLVGVGLQETQYF. In nucleotides, the CDR3 is TGTGCCAGCAGCTTAGTGGGAGTCGGACTACAAGAGACCCAGTACTTC.

This clonotype was seen only a few times. This chain joins TRBV14 and TRBJ1-1, with D possibly TRBD1 on 5 matching bases. Deletions cut 4 bases from V and 4 bases from J, with 13 bases between. The germline CDR1 and CDR2 sequences are SGHDN and FVKESK. This CDR3 has 14 residues. This CDR3 is CASSPVLGVTEAFF. The CDR3 bases are TGTGCCAGCAGCCCCGTCTTGGGGGTCACTGAAGCTTTCTTT.

This clonotype was recorded a few times. This chain connects TRBV7-6 to TRBJ2-5, with D possibly being TRBD2 (6 bases). Germline CDR1 SGHVS, CDR2 FNYEAQ. CDR3 length: 16 residues. Trimming cost V 5 bases and J 5 bases, with 21 bases left between them. This chain's CDR3 is CASSLPGGASRETQYF. CDR3 nucleotide sequence: TGTGCCAGCAGCCTCCCCGGGGGAGCCTCTCGTGAGACCCAGTACTTC. Using reference TRBV7-6 and TRBJ2-5 for the parts outside the CDR3, the full variable domain is GAGVSQSPRYKVTKRGQDVALRCDPISGHVSLYWYRQALGQGPEFLTYFNYEAQQDKSGLPNDRFSAERPEGSISTLTIQRTEQRDSAMYRCASSLPGGASRETQYFGPGTRLLVL.

This clonotype was seen ten or more times. The V call is TRBV4-3, the J call TRBJ2-2; TRBD2 might be the D (5 bases). The CDR3 runs to 14 residues. CDR1 LGHNA and CDR2 YSLEER come from the germline V gene. Trimming stripped 2 bases from V and 5 bases from J, with 9 bases between. CDR3 sequence (DNA): TGCGCCAGCAGCCAAAGGACTTCGACCGGGGAGCTGTTTTTT. Amino acids: CASSQRTSTGELFF.

This clonotype was seen many times. The gene calls are TRBV12-3 or TRBV12-4 and TRBJ1-2; D unresolved. The CDR3 has 12 residues. Trimming removed 6 bases from V and 0 bases from J, with 5 bases in between. CDR3 nucleotides: TGTGCCAGCAGCTTCTCTAACTATGGCTACACCTTC. Protein sequence: CASSFSNYGYTF.

Only a few counts were recorded for this clonotype. This chain uses TRBV5-8 with TRBJ2-1; tentatively, D is TRBD2 (7 bases). The CDR3 has 18 amino acids. Germline CDR1 and CDR2: SGHTS and YDEGEE. The V end lost 0 bases, the J end lost 6 bases, and 22 bases lay between the germline ends. The CDR3 DNA reads TGTGCCAGCAGCTTGGTGGCGGGGGACCTCCTAGGGGGCAATGAGCAGTTCTTC. This codes for CASSLVAGDLLGGNEQFF.

In its sample, this clonotype was seen a few times. The chain employs TRBV6-5 and TRBJ1-2; 12 positions agree with TRBD1. Trimming took 0 bases from V and 4 from J; bases not matched to a gene: 3. The CDR3 has 16 residues. Germline CDR1 is MNHEY and CDR2 is SVGAGI. In DNA, the CDR3 is TGTGCCAGCAGTTACTCGGGACAGGGGGCGACCTATGGCTACACCTTC. Translating gives CASSYSGQGATYGYTF.

A few counts support this clonotype. The chain employs TRBV18 and TRBJ1-4; D not resolved. The V end was cut by 1 base, the J end by 3 bases, with 9 bases between. The germline V gene has CDR1 KGHSH and CDR2 LQKENI. This CDR3 spans 15 amino acids. The CDR3 loop reads CASSPRTVANEKLFF. As DNA, the CDR3 is TGTGCCAGCTCACCACGGACCGTCGCTAATGAAAAACTGTTTTTT.

This clonotype was counted a few times. Here the CDR3 reads CASSYLQENTEAFF. Here the CDR3 DNA reads TGTGCCAGCAGTTACTTACAGGAGAACACTGAAGCTTTCTTT. The gene calls are TRBV6-2 or TRBV6-3 and TRBJ1-1, with D possibly TRBD1 on 5 matching bases. The CDR3 consists of 14 residues. V lost 1 base, J lost 1 base, and 7 bases lay in between. Germline V gene sequence: CDR1 MNHEY, CDR2 SVGEGT.

The gene calls are TRBV12-5 and TRBJ2-1; 12 positions match TRBD2. The length of the CDR3 is 16 residues. Germline CDR1 is LGHNT and CDR2 is FRNRAP. Losses at the gene ends were 5 bases for V and 2 bases for J; bases not matched to a gene: 4. CDR3 loop: CASGAGLAGTYNEQFF. The CDR3, as DNA: TGTGCTAGTGGTGCCGGACTAGCGGGGACCTACAATGAGCAGTTCTTC.

There are many counts of this clonotype. V is TRBV13 and J is TRBJ2-1, with TRBD1 identical over 12 bases. Germline V gene lookup returns CDR1 PRHDT and CDR2 FYEKMQ (reference sequence). The CDR3 sequence is 18 residues long. J gave up 3 bases and V 5 bases, and 11 bases lay outside the gene matches. CDR3: CASSLRGGTGGIYNEQFF. CDR3 DNA sequence: TGTGCCAGCAGCCTCCGCGGCGGGACAGGGGGCATCTACAATGAGCAGTTCTTC.

This clonotype was found many times. The gene calls are TRBV9 and TRBJ2-7; TRBD1 matches at 11 bases. Germline CDR1 is SGDLS and CDR2 is YYNGEE. The CDR3 runs 15 residues. V lost 4 bases, J lost 2 bases, and 5 bases stayed unmatched. The CDR3 coding sequence is TGTGCCAGCAGCCAGGGACAGGGGGTAACCTACGAGCAGTACTTC. Its protein product is CASSQGQGVTYEQYF.